This T cell receptor beta chain was recovered during a study of T cell changes during pregnancy in multiple sclerosis. Here immunoSEQ multiplex PCR was the method, and the copy in TCRdb shows in-frame clones only, minus some. The sample lists some 60,000 clones, 93% occurring once. This clonotype was obtained from a female donor with multiple sclerosis, enrolled in a pregnancy study. The material sequenced was peripheral blood, taken after pregnancy.

CDR3 sequence: CATQSSSGSEQFF. Written as DNA, the CDR3 is TGTGCCACCCAGTCGTCTAGCGGGAGTGAGCAGTTCTTC. This chain uses TRBV6-4 with TRBJ2-1; TRBD2 aligns across 10 bases. There are 13 residues in the CDR3. J gave up 9 bases and V 10 bases, and 9 bases lay outside the gene matches. Germline loops: CDR1 MRHNA, CDR2 SNTAGT.